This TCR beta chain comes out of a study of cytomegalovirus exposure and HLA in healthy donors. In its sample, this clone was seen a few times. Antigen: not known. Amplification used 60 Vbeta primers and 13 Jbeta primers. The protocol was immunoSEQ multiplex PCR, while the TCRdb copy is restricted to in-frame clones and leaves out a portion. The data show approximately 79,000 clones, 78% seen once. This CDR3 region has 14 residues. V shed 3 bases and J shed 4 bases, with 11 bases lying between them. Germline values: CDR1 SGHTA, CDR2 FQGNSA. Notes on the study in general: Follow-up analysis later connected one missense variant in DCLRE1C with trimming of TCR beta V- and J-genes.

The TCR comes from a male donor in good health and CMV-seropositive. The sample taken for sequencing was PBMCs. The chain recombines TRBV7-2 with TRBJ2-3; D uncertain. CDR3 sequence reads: CASSLSLESDTQYF. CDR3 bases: TGTGCCAGCAGCTTGTCCCTAGAATCAGATACGCAGTATTTT. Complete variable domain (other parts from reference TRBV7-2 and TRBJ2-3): GAGVSQSPSNKVTEKGKDVELRCDPISGHTALYWYRQSLGQGLEFLIYFQGNSAPDKSGLPSDRFSAERTGGSVSTLTIQRTQQEDSAVYLCASSLSLESDTQYFGPGTRLTVL.